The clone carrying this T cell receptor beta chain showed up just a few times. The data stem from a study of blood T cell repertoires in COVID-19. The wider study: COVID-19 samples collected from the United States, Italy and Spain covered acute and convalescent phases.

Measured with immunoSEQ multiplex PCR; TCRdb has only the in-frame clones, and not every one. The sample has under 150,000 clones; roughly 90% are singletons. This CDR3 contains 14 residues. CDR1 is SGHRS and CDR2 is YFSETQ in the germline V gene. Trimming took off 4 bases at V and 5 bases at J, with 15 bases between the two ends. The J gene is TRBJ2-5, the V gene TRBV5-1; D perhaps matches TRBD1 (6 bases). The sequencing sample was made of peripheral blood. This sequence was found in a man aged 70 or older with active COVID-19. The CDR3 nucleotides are TGCGCCAGCAGCACGAAAACAGGGTACGAGACCCAGTACTTC. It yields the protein CASSTKTGYETQYF.